The 28 T cell receptor beta chains below all came from one sample that was sequenced in a study of T-cell reconstitution after alpha-beta-depleted transplantation in children. Unique molecular identifiers were used to barcode this TCRbeta library. TCRdb re-analysed the PCR reads in MiXCR, keeping a single row per CDR3 protein. The sample contains about 980,000 distinct CDR3 sequences, under 30% of which appear only once. The sample in question was PBMCs, mostly from graft donor cells, obtained 360 days after TCRalphabeta/CD19-depleted stem cell transplant. All receptors derive from a boy under two years old who had a stem cell transplant for SCID, so the T cells may come from the graft donor.

This clonotype was counted only a few times. J is TRBJ2-7 and V is TRBV20-1; D remains ambiguous. V lost 0 bases and J 2 bases, leaving 14 bases between the germline ends. The germline V gene has CDR1 DFQATT and CDR2 SNEGSKA (reference sequence). There are 15 residues in the CDR3. Here the CDR3 reads CSARDLAESTYEQYF. Here the CDR3 DNA reads TGCAGTGCTAGAGATCTGGCAGAGTCCACCTACGAGCAGTACTTC.

The rearrangement uses TRBV3-1 and TRBJ2-7; 8 bases fit TRBD2. V dropped 4 bases and J dropped 6; count of bases not matched to a gene: 8. The CDR3 sequence is 14 residues long. CDR1 is LGHDT and CDR2 is YNNKEL in the germline V gene (reference sequence). CDR3 region: CASSLAGSSLEQYF. For the CDR3, the DNA is TGTGCCAGCAGCCTAGCGGGAAGCTCCCTCGAGCAGTACTTC.

The table lists this clonotype with a few counts. V gene TRBV19 combines with J gene TRBJ1-1; TRBD1 is a possible D gene (6 bases). V was shortened by 4 bases and J by 5 bases, with 23 bases between the two germline ends. Germline-derived CDR1 and CDR2 are LNHDA and SQIVND (reference sequence). This CDR3 has 17 residues. CDR3 loop: CASSTAGTEGVRTEAFF. The CDR3 nucleotides are TGTGCCAGTAGTACTGCGGGGACCGAGGGGGTAAGAACTGAAGCTTTCTTT.

This chain links TRBV7-2 with TRBJ2-5; possible D gene TRBD2, 6 bases. This CDR3 has 15 residues. Trimming removed 4 bases from V and 0 bases from J, with 12 bases in between. Germline CDR1 SGHTA, CDR2 FQGNSA. CDR3 amino acids: CASSSPSEYQETQYF. DNA for the CDR3: TGTGCCAGCAGCTCCCCTAGCGAGTACCAAGAGACCCAGTACTTC.

This clonotype was seen a few times. This chain connects TRBV30 to TRBJ2-3, with 9 bases matching TRBD2. CDR1 and CDR2 from the germline V gene are GTSNPN and SVGIG (reference sequence). This CDR3 has 13 amino acids. V was pared by 4 bases and J by 6 bases, with 5 bases of the junction left unmatched. The CDR3, as DNA: TGTGCCTGGAAACGGCTAGCGGGGGATACGCAGTATTTT. It encodes CAWKRLAGDTQYF.

The chain has TRBV20-1 and TRBJ2-1; a weak D match, TRBD1 (5 bases). CDR3 length: 16 residues. Trimming stripped 0 bases from V and 7 bases from J, with 19 bases between. Germline CDR1 and CDR2: DFQATT and SNEGSKA (reference sequence). As DNA, the CDR3 is TGCAGTGCTAGAGACCCCGGACACAGCGAAGGGAATGAGCAGTTCTTC. It yields the protein CSARDPGHSEGNEQFF.

This sequence joins TRBV5-1 and TRBJ2-5; no reliable D call. The V end lost 0 bases, the J end lost 4 bases, and 13 bases lay between the germline ends. The CDR3 totals 15 residues. Germline V gives CDR1 SGHRS, CDR2 YFSETQ. CDR3 protein: CASSLVNGRTETQYF. CDR3 in DNA: TGCGCCAGCAGCTTGGTAAATGGACGGACAGAGACCCAGTACTTC.

The rearrangement uses TRBV10-2 and TRBJ2-2, with TRBD1 matching over 7 bases. Unmatched junction bases numbered 11, after V lost 10 bases and J lost 6 bases. Germline V CDR1 and CDR2: WSHSY, SAAADI. The CDR3 is 14 residues long. In DNA, the CDR3 is TGCGCCATAACGACAGGGAGAACCCCCGGGGAGCTGTTTTTT. Protein sequence: CAITTGRTPGELFF.

The table lists this clonotype with a few counts. V is TRBV11-2 and J is TRBJ2-2; D not certain. The CDR3 length is 16 residues. Trimming removed 7 bases at V and 4 bases at J, with 19 bases between. In germline, CDR1 is SGHAT, CDR2 FQNNGV. CDR3 sequence: CASIANGRSITGELFF. The CDR3 DNA reads as TGTGCCAGCATCGCCAATGGCAGGTCGATCACCGGGGAGCTGTTTTTT.

The V gene is TRBV5-1, the J gene TRBJ1-3, with D uncertain. Deletions cut 0 bases from V and 0 bases from J, with 13 bases between. Germline V gene data show CDR1 as SGHRS and CDR2 as YFSETQ. There are 17 residues in the CDR3. This CDR3 reads CASSLEVLRDSGNTIYF. CDR3 coding DNA: TGCGCCAGCAGCTTGGAGGTTTTACGTGACTCTGGAAACACCATATATTTT.

This clonotype has a count of ten or more. The chain couples TRBV15 to TRBJ1-4; 7 nucleotides match TRBD1. After removal of 3 bases from V and 7 bases from J, the junction contained 8 bases not matched to a gene. This CDR3 is 15 amino acids long. Germline CDR1 reads LNHNV; CDR2 reads YYDKDF (reference sequence). The CDR3 reads CATSSEQGIREKLFF. The CDR3 DNA sequence: TGTGCCACCAGCAGTGAACAGGGGATTCGTGAAAAACTGTTTTTT.

V usage is TRBV6-1 and J usage is TRBJ1-1, with D unresolved. CDR1 and CDR2 from the germline V gene are MNHNS and SASEGT. This CDR3 spans 13 amino acids. V dropped 10 bases and J dropped 6 bases, with 18 bases sitting between them. For the CDR3, the DNA is TGTGCCACCTCGCGGAGGGATTTGTCTGAAGCTTTCTTT. Residues: CATSRRDLSEAFF.

V gene TRBV6-9 combines with J gene TRBJ2-1; possibly TRBD2 for D (7 bases). Trimming removed 9 bases from V and 2 bases from J, with 14 bases in between. This CDR3 spans 14 amino acids. Germline CDR1 reads MNHGY; CDR2 reads SVAAGI. DNA of the CDR3: TGTGCCAGGGCCGAGGGGGGGACCTACAATGAGCAGTTCTTC. Translation gives CARAEGGTYNEQFF.

This clonotype was detected only a few times. This rearrangement joins TRBV29-1 to TRBJ2-7; 7 bases fit TRBD1. Per germline, CDR1 SQVTM and CDR2 ANQGSEA. The V gene end was trimmed by 5 bases and the J gene end by 3 bases; junction bases not matched to a gene: 10. This CDR3 is built from 14 residues. Here the CDR3 DNA reads TGCAGCGTTTCCGGCGTCAGGGGGATCTACGAGCAGTACTTC. Translation gives CSVSGVRGIYEQYF.

This clonotype has just a few counts. The chain is built from TRBV12-3 or TRBV12-4 and TRBJ1-5, with TRBD1 as a possible D gene (5 bases). This CDR3 contains 16 residues. V was cut by 4 bases and J by 0 bases, with 13 bases left in between. This chain's CDR3 is CASSSGGVLSNQPQHF. CDR3 nucleotides: TGTGCCAGCAGTTCCGGGGGGGTCCTTAGCAATCAGCCCCAGCATTTT.

The chain is built from TRBV12-3 or TRBV12-4 and TRBJ2-1, with TRBD2 matching 7 bases. Losses at the gene ends were 5 bases for V and 6 bases for J; bases not matched to a gene: 10. This CDR3 region has 15 residues. The CDR3 DNA is TGTGCCAGCAGTGTGGGGAGGGTGGTCGGCAATGAGCAGTTCTTC. It is translated as CASSVGRVVGNEQFF.

This clonotype appeared a few times. This chain uses TRBV20-1 with TRBJ1-5; tentative D call: TRBD1 (6 bases). The CDR3 totals 14 residues. Germline V lookup: CDR1 DFQATT, CDR2 SNEGSKA (reference sequence). The V end was cut by 6 bases, the J end by 0 bases, with 12 bases between. In nucleotides, the CDR3 is TGCAGTGCAACCACAGGGAATAGCAATCAGCCCCAGCATTTT. Amino acids: CSATTGNSNQPQHF.

The chain carries TRBV6-2 or TRBV6-3 and TRBJ2-1; 8 nucleotides match TRBD1. This CDR3 spans 12 amino acids. The ends lost 2 bases at V and 12 bases at J; junction bases unmatched: 3. Per germline, CDR1 MNHEY and CDR2 SVGEGT. This CDR3 is CASSYQTGAQFF. DNA of the CDR3: TGTGCCAGCAGTTACCAGACAGGGGCGCAGTTCTTC.

This clonotype has a count of ten or more. The rearrangement links TRBV7-9 to TRBJ2-5, with 9 positions matching TRBD2. Germline trimming cut 8 bases from V and 1 base from J; bases unmatched to any gene: 2. Per germline, CDR1 SEHNR and CDR2 FQNEAQ (reference sequence). CDR3 length equals 13 residues. CDR3 sequence reads: CASRLAAQETQYF. CDR3 sequence (DNA): TGTGCCAGCCGACTAGCGGCCCAAGAGACCCAGTACTTC.

This clonotype was counted only a few times. The chain combines TRBV18 with TRBJ1-1; D perhaps matches TRBD1 (5 bases). This CDR3 is built from 17 residues. CDR1 is KGHSH, CDR2 LQKENI, per germline. Trimming took 2 bases from V and 0 from J, leaving 16 bases between them. The CDR3 protein is CASSPSKEGRMNTEAFF. In DNA form, the CDR3 reads TGTGCCAGCTCACCATCGAAGGAGGGGCGGATGAACACTGAAGCTTTCTTT.

The sample holds a few counts of this clonotype. The J gene is TRBJ2-1, the V gene TRBV20-1, with 8 bases fitting TRBD1. The CDR3 is made up of 13 amino acids. Trimming took 6 bases from V and 4 from J; bases not matched to a gene: 5. Germline V gene lookup returns CDR1 DFQATT and CDR2 SNEGSKA (reference sequence). For the CDR3, the DNA is TGCAGTGCCACGGACAGGGTGTACAATGAGCAGTTCTTC. As protein: CSATDRVYNEQFF.

The J gene is TRBJ2-7, the V gene TRBV27; D gene ambiguous. Germline lookup yields CDR1 MNHEY and CDR2 SMNVEV (reference sequence). This CDR3 is 15 amino acids long. Trimming cost V 0 bases and J 4 bases, with 13 bases left between them. The CDR3 sequence: CASSLSNPGVYEQYF. CDR3 coding DNA: TGTGCCAGCAGTTTATCCAACCCAGGAGTTTACGAGCAGTACTTC.

The chain employs TRBV28 and TRBJ2-3; D unclear. V lost 4 bases to trimming and J lost 7 bases, with 12 bases between them. This CDR3 is 13 amino acids long. CDR1 is MDHEN, CDR2 SYDVKM, per germline. The CDR3 loop reads CASSSTAPYTQYF. CDR3 DNA sequence: TGTGCCAGCAGTTCGACCGCACCTTATACGCAGTATTTT.

This clonotype was seen only a few times. The chain joins TRBV12-3 or TRBV12-4 to TRBJ2-5; D not resolved. V lost 1 base and J 7 bases, leaving 13 bases between the germline ends. This CDR3 has 14 amino acids. The CDR3 is CASSLGSQGGTQYF. CDR3 nucleotides: TGTGCCAGCAGTTTAGGTTCCCAAGGCGGGACCCAGTACTTC.

Here the CDR3 reads CASSLGDPSSYNEQFF. CDR3 nucleotides: TGTGCCAGCTCACTGGGGGATCCGAGCTCCTACAATGAGCAGTTCTTC. The chain uses TRBV18 and TRBJ2-1; D may match TRBD1 or TRBD2 (5 bases each). V was cut by 4 bases and J by 0 bases, with 13 bases left in between. Germline-derived CDR1 and CDR2 are KGHSH and LQKENI. The CDR3 is made up of 16 amino acids. The whole variable domain, filled in from reference TRBV18 and TRBJ2-1, reads NAGVMQNPRHLVRRRGQEARLRCSPMKGHSHVYWYRQLPEEGLKFMVYLQKENIIDESGMPKERFSAEFPKEGPSILRIQQVVRGDSAAYFCASSLGDPSSYNEQFFGPGTRLTVL.

This clonotype was seen a handful of times. V and J are TRBV10-2 and TRBJ2-3, with 10 bases that match TRBD2. After removal of 3 bases from V and 2 bases from J, the junction contained 8 bases not matched to a gene. Per germline, CDR1 WSHSY and CDR2 SAAADI. The CDR3 is made up of 17 amino acids. CDR3 amino acids: CASSDSSGGPYTDTQYF. The CDR3 DNA reads as TGCGCCAGCAGTGACAGTAGCGGGGGGCCCTACACAGATACGCAGTATTTT.

The chain employs TRBV5-1 and TRBJ2-3, with TRBD1 as a possible D gene (6 bases). The CDR3 is 16 amino acids. Trimming took off 4 bases at V and 0 bases at J, with 15 bases between the two ends. Germline CDR1 SGHRS, CDR2 YFSETQ. CDR3 protein: CASSKDSRASTDTQYF. Written as DNA, the CDR3 is TGCGCCAGCAGCAAGGACAGCCGGGCTAGCACAGATACGCAGTATTTT.

The rearrangement joins TRBV4-3 to TRBJ2-3; a weak D match, TRBD2 (6 bases). With 0 bases removed from V and 7 bases from J, the gap between germline ends came to 14 bases. In germline, CDR1 is LGHNA, CDR2 YSLEER. This CDR3 contains 15 residues. The CDR3, as DNA: TGCGCCAGCAGCCAAGAGAGGTGGAGGGCGCATACGCAGTATTTT. It translates to CASSQERWRAHTQYF.